The entry below describes one T cell receptor beta chain. The antigen is unknown. V was shortened by 0 bases and J by 8 bases, with 11 bases between the two germline ends. This CDR3 has 13 amino acids. Germline V gives CDR1 SGDLS, CDR2 YYNGEE. The data originate from a study of beta chain features in type 1 diabetes. Study-wide results and limits: VDJ junctions from type 1 diabetes patients carried fewer insertions and larger deletions. All four CD4+ subsets of Type 1 diabetes patients contained TCRB CDR3s that were moderately but significantly shorter.

The authors reverse transcribed all of the isolated RNA, so sequencing captured expressed TCRB transcripts. The average read count of naive, central memory and regulatory T cell samples was some 3.9 million. Only in-frame clones appear in the TCRdb table, and some are missing; sequencing was by immunoSEQ multiplex PCR. The table lists about 640,000 clones, around an eighth of them singletons. The sequence came from a man aged 30 to 45 with type 1 diabetes. Sequencing was done on a sample of naive CD4+ T cells from blood. The chain carries TRBV9 and TRBJ1-2; TRBD1 is a possible D gene (5 bases). CDR3 protein: CASSVATGRGYTF. CDR3 sequence (DNA): TGTGCCAGCAGCGTAGCTACGGGGCGAGGCTACACCTTC.